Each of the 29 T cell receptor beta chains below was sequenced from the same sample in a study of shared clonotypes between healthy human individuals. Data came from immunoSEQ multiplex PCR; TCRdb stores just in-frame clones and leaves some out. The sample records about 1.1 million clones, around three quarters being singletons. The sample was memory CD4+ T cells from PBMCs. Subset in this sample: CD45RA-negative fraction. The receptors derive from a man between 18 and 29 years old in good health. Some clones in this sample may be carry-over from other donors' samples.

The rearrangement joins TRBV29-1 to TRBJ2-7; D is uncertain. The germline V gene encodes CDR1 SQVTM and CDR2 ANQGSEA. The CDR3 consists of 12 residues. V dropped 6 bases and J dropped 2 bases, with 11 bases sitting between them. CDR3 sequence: CSVVLATYEQYF. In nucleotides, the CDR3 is TGCAGCGTCGTCCTCGCCACCTACGAGCAGTACTTC.

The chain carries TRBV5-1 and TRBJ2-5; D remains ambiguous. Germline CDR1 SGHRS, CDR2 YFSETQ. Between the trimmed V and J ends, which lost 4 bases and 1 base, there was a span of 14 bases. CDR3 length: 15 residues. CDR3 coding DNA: TGCGCCAGCAGCGACATCACAGAGATCCAAGAGACCCAGTACTTC. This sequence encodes CASSDITEIQETQYF. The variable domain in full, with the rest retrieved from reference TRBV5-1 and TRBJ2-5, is KAGVTQTPRYLIKTRGQQVTLSCSPISGHRSVSWYQQTPGQGLQFLFEYFSETQRNKGNFPGRFSGRQFSNSRSEMNVSTLELGDSALYLCASSDITEIQETQYFGPGTRLLVL.

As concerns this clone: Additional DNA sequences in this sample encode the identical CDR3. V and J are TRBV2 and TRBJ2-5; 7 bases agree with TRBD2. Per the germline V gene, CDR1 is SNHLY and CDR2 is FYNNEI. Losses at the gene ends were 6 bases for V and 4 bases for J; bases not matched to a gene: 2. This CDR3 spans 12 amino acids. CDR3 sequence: CASRGRGETQYF. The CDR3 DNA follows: TGTGCCAGCAGAGGGAGGGGAGAGACCCAGTACTTC.

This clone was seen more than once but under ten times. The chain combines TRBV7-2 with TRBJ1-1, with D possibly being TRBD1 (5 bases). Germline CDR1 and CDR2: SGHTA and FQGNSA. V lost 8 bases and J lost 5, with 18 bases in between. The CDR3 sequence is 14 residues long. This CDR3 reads CASVQGLMRTEAFF. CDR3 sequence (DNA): TGTGCCAGCGTGCAGGGTCTCATGAGGACTGAAGCTTTCTTT. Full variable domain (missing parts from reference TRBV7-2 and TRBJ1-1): GAGVSQSPSNKVTEKGKDVELRCDPISGHTALYWYRQSLGQGLEFLIYFQGNSAPDKSGLPSDRFSAERTGGSVSTLTIQRTQQEDSAVYLCASVQGLMRTEAFFGQGTRLTVV.

In DNA, the CDR3 is TGTGCCAGCAGCCTAGGGCTAGCGGCTAACTACGAGCAGTACTTC. The encoded protein is CASSLGLAANYEQYF. This rearrangement joins TRBV7-3 to TRBJ2-7, with TRBD2 matching over 7 bases. This CDR3 is built from 15 residues. With 5 bases clipped from V and 3 bases from J, the junction kept 10 bases outside the gene matches. The V gene's germline CDR1 is SGHTA and CDR2 FQGTGA.

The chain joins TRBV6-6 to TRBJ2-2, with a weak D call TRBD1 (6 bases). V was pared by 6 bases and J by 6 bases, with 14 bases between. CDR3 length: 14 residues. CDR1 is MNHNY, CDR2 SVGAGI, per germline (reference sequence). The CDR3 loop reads CASRQGRGAGELFF. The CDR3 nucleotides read TGTGCCAGCAGACAAGGCAGGGGCGCCGGGGAGCTGTTTTTT.

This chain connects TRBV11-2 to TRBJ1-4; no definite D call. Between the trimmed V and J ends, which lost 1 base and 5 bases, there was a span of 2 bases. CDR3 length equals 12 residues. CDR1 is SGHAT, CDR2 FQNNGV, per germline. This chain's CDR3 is CASSLGNEKLFF. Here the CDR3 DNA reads TGTGCCAGCAGCTTAGGAAATGAAAAACTGTTTTTT.

In nucleotides, the CDR3 is TGTGCCAGCAGCTTGGAGGCAGGGGATGAAAAACTGTTTTTT. This encodes CASSLEAGDEKLFF. This chain uses TRBV5-4 with TRBJ1-4, with a tentative D call TRBD1 (6 bases). V was cut by 0 bases and J by 6 bases, with 9 bases left in between. CDR3 size: 14 residues. Looked up from germline, CDR1 is SGHNT and CDR2 is YYREEE (reference sequence).

The CDR3 nucleotides read TGTGCCAGCAACCACAGGTTAGAGGGGGGCTACACCTTC. Protein sequence: CASNHRLEGGYTF. The chain is built from TRBV7-3 and TRBJ1-2; D is perhaps TRBD1 (5 bases). Germline V gene data show CDR1 as SGHTA and CDR2 as FQGTGA. The V end was cut by 7 bases, the J end by 8 bases, with 17 bases between. The CDR3 runs 13 residues.

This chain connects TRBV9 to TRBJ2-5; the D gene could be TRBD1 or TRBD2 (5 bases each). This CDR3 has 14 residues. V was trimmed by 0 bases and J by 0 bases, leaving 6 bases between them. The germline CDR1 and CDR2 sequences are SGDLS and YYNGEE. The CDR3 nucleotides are TGTGCCAGCAGCGTAGGGGGGTACCAAGAGACCCAGTACTTC. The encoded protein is CASSVGGYQETQYF.

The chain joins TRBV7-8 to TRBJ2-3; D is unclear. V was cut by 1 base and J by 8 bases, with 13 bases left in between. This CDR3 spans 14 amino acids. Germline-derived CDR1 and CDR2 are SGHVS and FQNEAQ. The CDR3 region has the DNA TGTGCCAGCAGCTTAGAAAGCGTTAGGAGTACGCAGTATTTT. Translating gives CASSLESVRSTQYF. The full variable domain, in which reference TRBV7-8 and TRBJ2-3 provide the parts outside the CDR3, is GAGVSQSPRYKVAKRGQDVALRCDPISGHVSLFWYQQALGQGPEFLTYFQNEAQLDKSGLPSDRFFAERPEGSVSTLKIQRTQQEDSAVYLCASSLESVRSTQYFGPGTRLTVL.

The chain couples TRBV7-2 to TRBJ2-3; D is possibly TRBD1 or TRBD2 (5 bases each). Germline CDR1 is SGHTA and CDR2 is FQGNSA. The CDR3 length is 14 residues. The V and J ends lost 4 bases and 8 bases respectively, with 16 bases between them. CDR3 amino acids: CASSSLGLASTQYF. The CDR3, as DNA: TGTGCCAGCAGCTCCCTGGGGCTAGCTTCTACGCAGTATTTT.

The CDR3 DNA reads as TGTGCCAGCAGCTTGGTGCACACACCTAACTATGGCTACACCTTC. Protein product: CASSLVHTPNYGYTF. The chain joins TRBV5-4 to TRBJ1-2; D call uncertain. Trimming removed 0 bases from V and 0 bases from J, with 9 bases in between. The germline gives CDR1 SGHNT, CDR2 YYREEE (reference sequence). The length of the CDR3 is 15 residues.

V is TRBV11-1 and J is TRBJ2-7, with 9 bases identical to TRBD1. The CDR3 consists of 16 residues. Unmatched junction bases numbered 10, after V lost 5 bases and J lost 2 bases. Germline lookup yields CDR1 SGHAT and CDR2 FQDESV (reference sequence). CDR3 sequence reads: CASSTPRDRVAYEQYF. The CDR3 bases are TGTGCCAGCAGCACCCCCCGGGACAGGGTCGCCTACGAGCAGTACTTC. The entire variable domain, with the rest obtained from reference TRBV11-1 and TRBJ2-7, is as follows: EAEVAQSPRYKITEKSQAVAFWCDPISGHATLYWYRQILGQGPELLVQFQDESVVDDSQLPKDRFSAERLKGVDSTLKIQPAELGDSAMYLCASSTPRDRVAYEQYFGPGTRLTVT.

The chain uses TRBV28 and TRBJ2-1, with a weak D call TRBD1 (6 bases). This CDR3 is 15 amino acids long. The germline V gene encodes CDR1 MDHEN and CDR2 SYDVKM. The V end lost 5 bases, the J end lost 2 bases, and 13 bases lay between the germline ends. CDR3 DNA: TGTGCCAGCAGTCTTCTCAGGGGCGCCTACAATGAGCAGTTCTTC. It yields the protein CASSLLRGAYNEQFF. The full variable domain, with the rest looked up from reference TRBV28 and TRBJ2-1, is DVKVTQSSRYLVKRTGEKVFLECVQDMDHENMFWYRQDPGLGLRLIYFSYDVKMKEKGDIPEGYSVSREKKERFSLILESASTNQTSMYLCASSLLRGAYNEQFFGPGTRLTVL.

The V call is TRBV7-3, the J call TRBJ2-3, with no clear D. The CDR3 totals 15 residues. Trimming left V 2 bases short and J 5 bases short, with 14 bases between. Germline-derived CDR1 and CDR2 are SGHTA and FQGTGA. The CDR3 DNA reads TGTGCCAGCAGCTTAGTCGGCGGTGGTAAAGATACGCAGTATTTT. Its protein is CASSLVGGGKDTQYF.

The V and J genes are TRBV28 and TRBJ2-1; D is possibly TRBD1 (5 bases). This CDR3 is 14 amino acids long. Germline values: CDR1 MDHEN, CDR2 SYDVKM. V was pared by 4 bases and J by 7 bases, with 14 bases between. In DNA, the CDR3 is TGTGCCAGCAGTTCGGGCAGGGTAGTGAATGAGCAGTTCTTC. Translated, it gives CASSSGRVVNEQFF.

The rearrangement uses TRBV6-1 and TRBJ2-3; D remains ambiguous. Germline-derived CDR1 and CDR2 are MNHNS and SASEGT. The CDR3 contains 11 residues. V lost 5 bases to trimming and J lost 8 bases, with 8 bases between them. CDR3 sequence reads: CASSYGGTQYF. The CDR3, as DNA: TGTGCCAGCAGTTACGGCGGTACGCAGTATTTT.

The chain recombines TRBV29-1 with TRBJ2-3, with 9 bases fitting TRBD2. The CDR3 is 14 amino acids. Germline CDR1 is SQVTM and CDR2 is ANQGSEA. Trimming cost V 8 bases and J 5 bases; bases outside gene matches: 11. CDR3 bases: TGCAGCTCCATGGCGGGAGGGCAACTAGATACGCAGTATTTT. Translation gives CSSMAGGQLDTQYF.

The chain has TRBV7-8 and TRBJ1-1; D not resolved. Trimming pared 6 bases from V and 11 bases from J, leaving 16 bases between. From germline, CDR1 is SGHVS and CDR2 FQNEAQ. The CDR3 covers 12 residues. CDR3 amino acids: CASSWQADGAFF. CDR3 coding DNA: TGTGCCAGCAGTTGGCAGGCGGATGGGGCTTTCTTT.

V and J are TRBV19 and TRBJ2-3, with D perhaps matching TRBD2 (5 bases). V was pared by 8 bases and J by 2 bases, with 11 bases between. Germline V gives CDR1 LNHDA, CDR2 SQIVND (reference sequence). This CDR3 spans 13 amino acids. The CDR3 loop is CASRTGNTDTQYF. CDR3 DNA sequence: TGTGCCAGTCGCACGGGGAACACAGATACGCAGTATTTT.

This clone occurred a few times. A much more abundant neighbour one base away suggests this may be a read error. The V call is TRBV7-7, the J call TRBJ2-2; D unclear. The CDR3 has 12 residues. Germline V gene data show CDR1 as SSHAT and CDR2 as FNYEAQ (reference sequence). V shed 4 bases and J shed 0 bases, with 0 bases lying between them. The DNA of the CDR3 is TGTGCCAGCAGCTCGAACACCGGGGAGCTGTTTTTT. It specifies CASSSNTGELFF.

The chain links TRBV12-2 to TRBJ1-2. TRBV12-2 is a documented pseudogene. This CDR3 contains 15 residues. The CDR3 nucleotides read TGTGCAAGTCGGAACGTGATGGAGGGGTACTATGGCTACACCTTC. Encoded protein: CASRNVMEGYYGYTF.

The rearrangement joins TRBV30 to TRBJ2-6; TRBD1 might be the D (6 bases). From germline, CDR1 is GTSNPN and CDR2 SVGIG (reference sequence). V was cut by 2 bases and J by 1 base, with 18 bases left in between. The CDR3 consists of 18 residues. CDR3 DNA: TGTGCCTGGAGTCCCGTGCCAGGGGCTTTGTCTGGGGCCAACGTCCTGACTTTC. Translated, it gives CAWSPVPGALSGANVLTF.

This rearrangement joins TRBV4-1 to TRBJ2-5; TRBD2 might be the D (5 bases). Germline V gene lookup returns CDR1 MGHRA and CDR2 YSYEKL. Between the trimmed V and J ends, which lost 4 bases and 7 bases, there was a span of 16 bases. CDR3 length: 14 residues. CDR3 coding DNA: TGCGCCAGCAGCCTCCGGGGTTCGGAAGGGACCCAGTACTTC. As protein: CASSLRGSEGTQYF.

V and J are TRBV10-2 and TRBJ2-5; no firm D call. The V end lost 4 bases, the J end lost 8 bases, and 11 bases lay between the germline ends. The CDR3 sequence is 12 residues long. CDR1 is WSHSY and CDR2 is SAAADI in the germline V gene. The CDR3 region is CASSGNEETQYF. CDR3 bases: TGCGCCAGCAGTGGAAACGAGGAAACCCAGTACTTC.

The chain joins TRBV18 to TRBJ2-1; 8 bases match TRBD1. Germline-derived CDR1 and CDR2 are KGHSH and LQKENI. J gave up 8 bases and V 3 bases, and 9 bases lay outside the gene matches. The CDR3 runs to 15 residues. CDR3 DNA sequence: TGTGCCAGCTCACCCCCAGGGGGCTCTCCGGATGAGCAGTTCTTC. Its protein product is CASSPPGGSPDEQFF.

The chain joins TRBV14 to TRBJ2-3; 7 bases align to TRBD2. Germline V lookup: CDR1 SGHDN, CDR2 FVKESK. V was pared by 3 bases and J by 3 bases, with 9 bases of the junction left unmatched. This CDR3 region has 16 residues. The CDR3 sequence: CASSQGYGRLTDTQYF. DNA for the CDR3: TGTGCCAGCAGCCAGGGGTACGGGAGGCTAACAGATACGCAGTATTTT.

The CDR3 protein is CASSINLRSYEQYF. DNA for the CDR3: TGTGCCAGTAGTATAAACCTCCGATCCTACGAGCAGTACTTC. The rearrangement uses TRBV19 and TRBJ2-7; no definite D call. Germline V gene sequence: CDR1 LNHDA, CDR2 SQIVND (reference sequence). Between the trimmed V and J ends, which lost 2 bases and 1 base, there was a span of 9 bases. This CDR3 spans 14 amino acids.